One sample yielded the 20 T cell receptor beta chains listed below, sequenced in a study of blood T cells in healthy people across ages. Using a J-beta primer mix together with a sample-barcoded 5' primer, a second PCR was run for roughly 7 to 12 cycles. Via MiXCR, TCRdb re-called the 5' RACE reads, giving one row per CDR3 protein. The profile covers about 1.4 million distinct CDR3 sequences, with roughly 64% appearing a single time and 6.5% to 8.5% taken by the ten largest. Source material: blood. All receptors come from a man aged 18 to 30 in good health.

This clonotype was counted only a few times. The chain joins TRBV28 to TRBJ2-7, with D hard to call. V was pared by 5 bases and J by 4 bases, with 9 bases between. The CDR3 spans 12 residues. Germline-derived CDR1 and CDR2 are MDHEN and SYDVKM. This CDR3 is CASSPVVYEQYF. The CDR3 nucleotides read TGTGCCAGCAGTCCCGTCGTTTACGAGCAGTACTTC. Together with reference TRBV28 and TRBJ2-7, the CDR3 gives the full variable domain: DVKVTQSSRYLVKRTGEKVFLECVQDMDHENMFWYRQDPGLGLRLIYFSYDVKMKEKGDIPEGYSVSREKKERFSLILESASTNQTSMYLCASSPVVYEQYFGPGTRLTVT.

The chain links TRBV28 to TRBJ2-1; D possibly uses TRBD1 or TRBD2 (5 bases each). The CDR3 sequence is 14 residues long. V lost 3 bases and J 9 bases, leaving 15 bases between the germline ends. Germline-derived CDR1 and CDR2 are MDHEN and SYDVKM. The CDR3 loop is CASSFLGTVGEQFF. The CDR3 nucleotides read TGTGCCAGCAGTTTCCTTGGGACCGTAGGTGAGCAGTTCTTC.

V gene TRBV12-3 or TRBV12-4 combines with J gene TRBJ1-1; D gene unclear. With 5 bases removed from V and 10 bases from J, the gap between germline ends came to 8 bases. The CDR3 runs 10 residues. The CDR3 reads CASSPGPAFF. The CDR3 bases are TGTGCCAGCAGTCCTGGTCCAGCTTTCTTT.

The gene calls are TRBV20-1 and TRBJ1-6, with TRBD1 matching over 7 bases. Germline V gives CDR1 DFQATT, CDR2 SNEGSKA (reference sequence). V dropped 4 bases and J dropped 0; count of bases not matched to a gene: 9. The CDR3 loop spans 17 amino acids. The CDR3 spells CSATDGTASSYNSPLHF. As DNA, the CDR3 is TGCAGTGCTACCGACGGGACAGCGAGCTCCTATAATTCACCCCTCCACTTT.

The chain carries TRBV20-1 and TRBJ1-1, with D unresolved. Germline assignment: CDR1 DFQATT and CDR2 SNEGSKA (reference sequence). CDR3 length: 11 residues. The V end was cut by 1 base, the J end by 5 bases, with 5 bases between. The DNA of the CDR3 is TGCAGTGCTAGAGCGGGAACTGAAGCTTTCTTT. This gives the protein CSARAGTEAFF.

The chain couples TRBV5-6 to TRBJ1-5; 12 nucleotides match TRBD1. Per germline, CDR1 SGHDT and CDR2 YYEEEE. J was trimmed by 0 bases and V by 0 bases; bases with no gene match: 1. CDR3 length: 17 amino acids. Here the CDR3 reads CASSLAGQGASNQPQHF. In nucleotides, the CDR3 is TGTGCCAGCAGCTTGGCGGGACAGGGGGCTAGCAATCAGCCCCAGCATTTT.

The rearrangement joins TRBV30 to TRBJ2-7; 7 nucleotides align to TRBD1. Germline CDR1 is GTSNPN and CDR2 is SVGIG (reference sequence). The junction had 8 bases not matched to a gene; V was cut back by 0 bases and J by 6 bases. This CDR3 has 14 amino acids. CDR3 in DNA: TGTGCCTGGAGTGTAAAGAGACGGGACAGCGAGCAGTACTTC. This gives the protein CAWSVKRRDSEQYF.

V and J are TRBV12-3 or TRBV12-4 and TRBJ2-2; 7 nucleotides align to TRBD1. This CDR3 contains 13 residues. V gave up 10 bases and J gave up 6 bases; unmatched junction bases: 8. CDR3 loop: CATSRGISGELFF. CDR3 DNA sequence: TGTGCCACTTCCAGGGGGATTTCCGGGGAGCTGTTTTTT.

CDR3 region: CASSLAGGVWYEQYF. In DNA, the CDR3 is TGTGCCAGCAGCTTGGCGGGTGGGGTCTGGTACGAGCAGTACTTC. J is TRBJ2-7 and V is TRBV7-2, with TRBD2 as a possible D gene (5 bases). In germline, CDR1 is SGHTA, CDR2 FQGNSA. V lost 3 bases and J lost 4, with 16 bases in between. The CDR3 totals 15 residues.

The table lists this clonotype with a few counts. The chain carries TRBV29-1 and TRBJ2-7; no clear D. CDR1 SQVTM and CDR2 ANQGSEA come from the germline V gene. Trimming removed 5 bases from V and 2 bases from J, with 10 bases in between. The CDR3 consists of 12 residues. CDR3 bases: TGCAGCGTTTATGGAGAAACCTACGAGCAGTACTTC. It translates to CSVYGETYEQYF.

The rearrangement uses TRBV12-3 or TRBV12-4 and TRBJ2-3, with 7 positions matching TRBD2. CDR3 length equals 16 residues. Trimming at V came to 3 bases and at J to 5 bases, leaving 11 bases not matched to a gene. Written as DNA, the CDR3 is TGTGCCAGCAGTTTGGCGGCGGTAGGGAGGGGAGATACGCAGTATTTT. Translating it yields CASSLAAVGRGDTQYF.

The chain joins TRBV7-9 to TRBJ2-7; possible D gene TRBD2, 5 bases. V gave up 5 bases and J gave up 0 bases, with 11 bases separating them. The CDR3 sequence is 14 residues long. Germline CDR1 SEHNR, CDR2 FQNEAQ (reference sequence). CDR3 in amino acids: CASSVTGISYEQYF. CDR3 nucleotide sequence: TGTGCCAGCAGCGTAACGGGAATCTCCTACGAGCAGTACTTC.

This chain's CDR3 is CASSDLEDTAVQETQYF. CDR3 DNA: TGTGCCAGCAGTGATCTTGAGGACACAGCCGTCCAAGAGACCCAGTACTTC. The chain has TRBV25-1 and TRBJ2-5; D is perhaps TRBD1 (5 bases). Germline assignment: CDR1 MGHDK and CDR2 SYGVNS. V lost 3 bases to trimming and J lost 1 base, with 18 bases between them. This CDR3 comprises 17 residues.

The chain carries TRBV12-5 and TRBJ2-1; 10 bases map to TRBD2. This CDR3 is built from 16 residues. J gave up 4 bases and V 3 bases, and 6 bases lay outside the gene matches. The germline V gene encodes CDR1 LGHNT and CDR2 FRNRAP. The CDR3 protein is CASGFASGSFYNEQFF. As DNA, the CDR3 is TGTGCTAGTGGTTTTGCTAGCGGGAGTTTTTACAATGAGCAGTTCTTC.

This clonotype has only a few counts. This rearrangement joins TRBV7-6 to TRBJ2-3; 7 bases are shared with TRBD2. J was trimmed by 2 bases and V by 7 bases; bases with no gene match: 9. Per the germline V gene, CDR1 is SGHVS and CDR2 is FNYEAQ. The CDR3 sequence is 15 residues long. CDR3: CASTTVAGHTDTQYF. The DNA of the CDR3 is TGTGCCAGCACAACCGTAGCGGGTCACACAGATACGCAGTATTTT.

The chain couples TRBV11-2 to TRBJ2-7; possibly TRBD1 for D (5 bases). Trimming left V 5 bases short and J 0 bases short, with 14 bases between. Germline V gene sequence: CDR1 SGHAT, CDR2 FQNNGV. The CDR3 contains 15 residues. The CDR3 nucleotides read TGTGCCAGCAGCGCTATGATAGACAGCTCCTACGAGCAGTACTTC. This translates into CASSAMIDSSYEQYF.

The chain has TRBV30 and TRBJ2-5; the D is unclear. Germline CDR1 is GTSNPN and CDR2 is SVGIG (reference sequence). V lost 4 bases, J lost 4 bases, and 13 bases lay in between. CDR3 length: 13 residues. The CDR3 loop is CAWTPPRRETQYF. CDR3 nucleotide sequence: TGTGCCTGGACTCCCCCGAGGAGAGAGACCCAGTACTTC.

V is TRBV10-3 and J is TRBJ2-3; the D gene could be TRBD1 or TRBD2 (6 bases each). Trimming pared 7 bases from V and 0 bases from J, leaving 14 bases between. CDR3 length equals 15 residues. CDR1 ENHRY and CDR2 SYGVKD come from the germline V gene. The CDR3 coding sequence is TGTGCCATCACTCTAGGGGGGACTAGCACAGATACGCAGTATTTT. Its translation is CAITLGGTSTDTQYF.

The sample holds a few counts of this clonotype. This chain joins TRBV7-2 and TRBJ2-1; the D gene is possibly TRBD2 (6 bases). The V end lost 8 bases, the J end lost 0 bases, and 8 bases lay between the germline ends. The germline V gene encodes CDR1 SGHTA and CDR2 FQGNSA. The CDR3 spans 13 residues. This chain's CDR3 is CASAGSSYNEQFF. The CDR3, as DNA: TGTGCCAGCGCCGGGAGCTCCTACAATGAGCAGTTCTTC. Full variable domain (missing parts from reference TRBV7-2 and TRBJ2-1): GAGVSQSPSNKVTEKGKDVELRCDPISGHTALYWYRQSLGQGLEFLIYFQGNSAPDKSGLPSDRFSAERTGGSVSTLTIQRTQQEDSAVYLCASAGSSYNEQFFGPGTRLTVL.

The CDR3 spells CASSQERQSSYNEQFF. The CDR3 coding sequence is TGCGCCAGCAGCCAAGAGAGGCAGAGCTCCTACAATGAGCAGTTCTTC. V and J are TRBV4-3 and TRBJ2-1; no reliable D call. Germline V gives CDR1 LGHNA, CDR2 YSLEER. The CDR3 covers 16 residues. V was clipped by 0 bases and J by 0 bases, with 9 bases between them.